This passage covers 4 T cell receptor beta chains from one sample sequenced in a study of Ad26.COV2.S vaccination and SARS-CoV-2 variants. The treatment denotes: about 20 received Ad26.COV2.S at low or high dose, single or two shots; 5 received placebo; per-sample allocation not given. Samples came from day 63 after the first vaccine or placebo injection. Using immunoSEQ multiplex PCR, the repertoire was profiled, and TCRdb retains in-frame clones only, with some absent. Of over 400,000 clones in the sample, about nine tenths were seen once. The sequencing here drew on peripheral blood, taken in a trial of Ad26.COV2.S vaccine versus placebo. The receptors come from a person between 18 and 65 years old who received the Ad26.COV2.S COVID-19 vaccine or a placebo.

The chain links TRBV19 to TRBJ1-1; the D gene is possibly TRBD1 (6 bases). This CDR3 comprises 15 residues. V shed 4 bases and J shed 4 bases, with 16 bases lying between them. The germline V gene has CDR1 LNHDA and CDR2 SQIVND (reference sequence). The CDR3 bases are TGTGCCAGTAGTACCCACAGGGATCGGACCACTGAAGCTTTCTTT. This encodes CASSTHRDRTTEAFF.

This clone came up once. J is TRBJ2-3 and V is TRBV12-3 or TRBV12-4; the match to TRBD2 covers 8 bases. The junction had 4 bases not matched to a gene; V was cut back by 7 bases and J by 10 bases. The CDR3 consists of 11 residues. This chain's CDR3 is CASMVGGAQYF. The CDR3 DNA reads as TGTGCCAGCATGGTCGGGGGGGCGCAGTATTTT.

This clone was observed once. The chain carries TRBV30 and TRBJ2-3; no definite D call. The CDR3 length is 14 residues. In germline, CDR1 is GTSNPN, CDR2 SVGIG (reference sequence). V gave up 1 base and J gave up 1 base, with 9 bases separating them. The CDR3 nucleotides are TGTGCCTGGAGTGGGACCTGGGGCACAGATACGCAGTATTTT. Translated, it gives CAWSGTWGTDTQYF.

This clone came up once. V usage is TRBV27 and J usage is TRBJ2-7; D is undetermined. This CDR3 is built from 13 residues. Trimming removed 0 bases at V and 3 bases at J, with 6 bases between. Germline CDR1 and CDR2: MNHEY and SMNVEV (reference sequence). CDR3 region: CASSLSSGYEQYF. CDR3 DNA sequence: TGTGCCAGCAGTTTATCGTCGGGCTACGAGCAGTACTTC.